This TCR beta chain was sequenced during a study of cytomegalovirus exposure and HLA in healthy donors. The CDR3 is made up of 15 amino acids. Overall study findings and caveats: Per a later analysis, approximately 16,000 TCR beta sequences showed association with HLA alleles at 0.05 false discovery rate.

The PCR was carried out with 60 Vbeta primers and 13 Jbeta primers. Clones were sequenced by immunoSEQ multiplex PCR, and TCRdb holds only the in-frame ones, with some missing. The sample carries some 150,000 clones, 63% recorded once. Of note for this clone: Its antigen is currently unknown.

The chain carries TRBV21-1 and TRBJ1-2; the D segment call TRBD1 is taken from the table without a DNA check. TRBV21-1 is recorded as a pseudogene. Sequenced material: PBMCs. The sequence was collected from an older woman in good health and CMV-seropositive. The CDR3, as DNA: TGTGCCAGCAGCCCCCCGGGGGACAGGGGCTATGGCTACACCTTC. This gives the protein CASSPPGDRGYGYTF.